This T cell receptor beta chain appears in the sequencing data of a study of cytomegalovirus exposure and HLA in healthy donors. The PCR made use of 60 Vbeta and 13 Jbeta primers. The method was immunoSEQ multiplex PCR; TCRdb's version includes in-frame clones alone and lacks a portion of them. The sample lists some 200,000 clones; about four fifths were seen once. Study observations and caveats: Overall, around 160 TCR beta chains were annotated as cytomegalovirus-associated. A missense DCLRE1C variant was associated with V- and J-gene trimming of TCR beta chains in a later analysis, and an independent cohort replicated the association. Later analysis reportedly placed an Asian-associated ancestry cluster below the roughly 700-donor mean in N-insertions.

With respect to this clone: Antigen: not known.

In germline, CDR1 is SEHNR, CDR2 FQNEAQ (reference sequence). The V segment lost 4 bases and the J segment 4 bases; nucleotides outside the gene matches: 9. CDR3 length equals 16 residues. Sequenced material: PBMCs. This sequence joins TRBV7-9 and TRBJ2-2; 7 bases are a match to TRBD2. The receptor was isolated from a woman between 45 and 60 years old in good health and CMV-seropositive. As DNA, the CDR3 is TGTGCCAGCAGCTCCCCCGCGGGACTACTCACCGGGGAGCTGTTTTTT. Translated: CASSSPAGLLTGELFF.